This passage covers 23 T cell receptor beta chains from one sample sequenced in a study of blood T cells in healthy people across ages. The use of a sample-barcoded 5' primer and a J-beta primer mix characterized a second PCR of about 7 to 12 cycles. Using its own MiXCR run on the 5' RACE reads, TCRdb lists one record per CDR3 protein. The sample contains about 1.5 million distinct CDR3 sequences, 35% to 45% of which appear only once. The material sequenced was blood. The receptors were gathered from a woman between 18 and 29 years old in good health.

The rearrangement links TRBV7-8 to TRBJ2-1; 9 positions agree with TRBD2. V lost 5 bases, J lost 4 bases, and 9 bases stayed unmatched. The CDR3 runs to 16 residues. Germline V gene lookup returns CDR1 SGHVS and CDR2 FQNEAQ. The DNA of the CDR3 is TGTGCCAGCAGCCAGCGGGAGGCCGACTTGTACAATGAGCAGTTCTTC. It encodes CASSQREADLYNEQFF.

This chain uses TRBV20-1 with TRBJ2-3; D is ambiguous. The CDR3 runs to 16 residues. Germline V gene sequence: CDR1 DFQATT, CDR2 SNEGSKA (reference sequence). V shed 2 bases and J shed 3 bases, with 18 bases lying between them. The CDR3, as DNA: TGCAGTGCTAGACTACAACAGAGGATAACGACAGATACGCAGTATTTT. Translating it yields CSARLQQRITTDTQYF.

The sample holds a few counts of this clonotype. In DNA form, the CDR3 reads TGCGCCAGCAGCTTGACGGGGAAGAAGGAAGATACGCAGTATTTT. The encoded protein is CASSLTGKKEDTQYF. V and J are TRBV5-1 and TRBJ2-3; perhaps TRBD2 as D (5 bases). V was trimmed by 1 base and J by 5 bases, leaving 14 bases between them. Looked up from germline, CDR1 is SGHRS and CDR2 is YFSETQ. The CDR3 has 15 amino acids. The whole variable domain, remainder taken from reference TRBV5-1 and TRBJ2-3, is KAGVTQTPRYLIKTRGQQVTLSCSPISGHRSVSWYQQTPGQGLQFLFEYFSETQRNKGNFPGRFSGRQFSNSRSEMNVSTLELGDSALYLCASSLTGKKEDTQYFGPGTRLTVL.

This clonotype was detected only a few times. This CDR3 is CASSQDPLAPYGYTF. CDR3 coding DNA: TGCGCCAGCAGCCAAGATCCACTCGCGCCCTATGGCTACACCTTC. V gene TRBV4-3 combines with J gene TRBJ1-2; D is uncertain. The germline V gene has CDR1 LGHNA and CDR2 YSLEER. The V and J ends lost 0 bases and 4 bases respectively, with 12 bases between them. This CDR3 is built from 15 residues.

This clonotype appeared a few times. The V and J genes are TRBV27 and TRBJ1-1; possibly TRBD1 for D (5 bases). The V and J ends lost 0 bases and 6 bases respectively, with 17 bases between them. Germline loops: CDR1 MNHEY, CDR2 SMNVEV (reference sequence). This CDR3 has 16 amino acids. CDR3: CASSLSRTGGSPEAFF. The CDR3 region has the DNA TGTGCCAGCAGTTTATCCCGTACCGGGGGTAGTCCTGAAGCTTTCTTT.

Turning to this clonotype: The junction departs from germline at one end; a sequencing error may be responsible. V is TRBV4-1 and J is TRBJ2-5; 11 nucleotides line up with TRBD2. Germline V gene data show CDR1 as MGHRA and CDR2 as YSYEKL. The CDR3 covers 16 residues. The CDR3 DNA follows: TGCGCCAGCAGCCAGGGGACTAGCGGAATACAAGAGGCCCAGTACTTC. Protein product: CASSQGTSGIQEAQYF.

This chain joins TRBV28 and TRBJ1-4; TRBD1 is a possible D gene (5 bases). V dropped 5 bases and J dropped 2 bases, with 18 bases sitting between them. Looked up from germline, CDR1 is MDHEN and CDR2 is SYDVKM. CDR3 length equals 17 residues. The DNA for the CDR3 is TGTGCCAGCAGTCACCGGGACTCAAGCAGGACTAATGAAAAACTGTTTTTT. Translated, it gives CASSHRDSSRTNEKLFF.

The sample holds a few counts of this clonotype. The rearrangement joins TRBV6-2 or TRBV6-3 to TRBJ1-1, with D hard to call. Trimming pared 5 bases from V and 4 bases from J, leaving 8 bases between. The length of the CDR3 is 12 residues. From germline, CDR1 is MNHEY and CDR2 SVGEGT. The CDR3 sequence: CASSELGTEAFF. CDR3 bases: TGTGCCAGCAGTGAATTGGGCACTGAAGCTTTCTTT.

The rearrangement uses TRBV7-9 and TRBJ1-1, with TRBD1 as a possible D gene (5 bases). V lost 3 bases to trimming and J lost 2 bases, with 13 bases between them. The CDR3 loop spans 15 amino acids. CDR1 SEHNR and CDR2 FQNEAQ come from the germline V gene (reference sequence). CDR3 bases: TGTGCCAGCAGCTTCTTTGTGGGGACCAACACTGAAGCTTTCTTT. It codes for CASSFFVGTNTEAFF.

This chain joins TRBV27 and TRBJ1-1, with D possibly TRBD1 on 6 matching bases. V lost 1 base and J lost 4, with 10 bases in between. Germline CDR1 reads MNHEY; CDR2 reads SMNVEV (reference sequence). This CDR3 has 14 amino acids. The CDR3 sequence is CASSLYRGPTEAFF. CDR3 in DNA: TGTGCCAGCAGTTTATACCGGGGGCCCACTGAAGCTTTCTTT.

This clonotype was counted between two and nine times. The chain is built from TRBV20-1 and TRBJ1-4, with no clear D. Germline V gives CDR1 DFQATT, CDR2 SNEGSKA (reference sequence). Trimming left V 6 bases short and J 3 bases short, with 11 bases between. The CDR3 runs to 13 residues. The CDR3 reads CSALRNSNEKLFF. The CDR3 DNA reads TGCAGTGCCCTCAGGAACTCTAATGAAAAACTGTTTTTT.

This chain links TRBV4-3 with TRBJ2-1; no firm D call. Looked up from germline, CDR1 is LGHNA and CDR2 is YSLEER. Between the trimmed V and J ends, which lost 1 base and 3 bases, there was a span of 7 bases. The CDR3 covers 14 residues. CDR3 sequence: CASSQVGNYNEQFF. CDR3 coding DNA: TGCGCCAGCAGCCAAGTCGGAAACTACAATGAGCAGTTCTTC.

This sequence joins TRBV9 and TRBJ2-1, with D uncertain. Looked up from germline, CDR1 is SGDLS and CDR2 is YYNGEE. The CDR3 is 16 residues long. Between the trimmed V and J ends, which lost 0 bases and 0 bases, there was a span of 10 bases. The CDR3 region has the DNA TGTGCCAGCAGCGTAGAAGGTAGATACTCCTACAATGAGCAGTTCTTC. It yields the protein CASSVEGRYSYNEQFF.

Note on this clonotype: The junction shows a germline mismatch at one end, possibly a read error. This CDR3 reads CAGSFSETQYF. CDR3 DNA sequence: TGTGCCGGCAGCTTCTCAGAGACCCAGTACTTC. J is TRBJ2-7 and V is TRBV5-5; D gene uncertain. The closer fit of TRBJ2-5 to the DNA end suggests the J call may be wrong. CDR1 SGHKS and CDR2 YYEKEE come from the germline V gene (reference sequence). There are 11 residues in the CDR3.

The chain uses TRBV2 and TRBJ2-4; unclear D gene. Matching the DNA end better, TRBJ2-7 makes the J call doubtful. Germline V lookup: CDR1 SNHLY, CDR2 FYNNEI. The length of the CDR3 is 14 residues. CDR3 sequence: CASSEGTVPYEQYF. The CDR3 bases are TGTGCCAGCAGTGAGGGAACCGTACCTTACGAGCAGTACTTC.

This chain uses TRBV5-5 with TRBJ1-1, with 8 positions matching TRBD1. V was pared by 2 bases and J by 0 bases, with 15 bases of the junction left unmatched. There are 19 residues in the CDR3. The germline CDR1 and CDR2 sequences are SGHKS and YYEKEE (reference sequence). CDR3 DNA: TGTGCCAGCAGCTTACGGACAGGGTCTATGAAGGGATTGAACACTGAAGCTTTCTTT. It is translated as CASSLRTGSMKGLNTEAFF.

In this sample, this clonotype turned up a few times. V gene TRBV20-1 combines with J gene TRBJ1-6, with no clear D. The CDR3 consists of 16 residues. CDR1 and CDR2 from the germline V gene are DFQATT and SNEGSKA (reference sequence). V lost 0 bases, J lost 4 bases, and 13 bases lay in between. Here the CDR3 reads CSARDTPHGYNSPLHF. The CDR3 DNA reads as TGCAGTGCTAGAGATACCCCACATGGATATAATTCACCCCTCCACTTT.

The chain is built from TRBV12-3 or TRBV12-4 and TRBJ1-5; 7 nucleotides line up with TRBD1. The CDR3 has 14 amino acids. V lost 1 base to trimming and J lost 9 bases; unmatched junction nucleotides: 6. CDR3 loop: CASSLGQGHLPQHF. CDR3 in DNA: TGTGCCAGCAGTTTAGGACAGGGACATTTGCCCCAGCATTTT.

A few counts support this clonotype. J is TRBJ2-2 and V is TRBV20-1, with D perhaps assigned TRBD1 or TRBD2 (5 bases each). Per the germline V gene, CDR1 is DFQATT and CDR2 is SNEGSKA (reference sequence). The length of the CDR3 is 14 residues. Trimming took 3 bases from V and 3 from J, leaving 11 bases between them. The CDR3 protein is CSARDGDDTGELFF. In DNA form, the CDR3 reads TGCAGTGCTAGGGACGGGGACGACACCGGGGAGCTGTTTTTT.

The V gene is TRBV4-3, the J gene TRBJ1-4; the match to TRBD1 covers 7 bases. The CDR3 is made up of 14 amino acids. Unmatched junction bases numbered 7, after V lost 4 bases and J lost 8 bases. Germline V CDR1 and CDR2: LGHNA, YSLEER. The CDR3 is CASSRWDSEEKLFF. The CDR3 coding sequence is TGCGCCAGCAGCCGATGGGACAGTGAGGAAAAACTGTTTTTT.

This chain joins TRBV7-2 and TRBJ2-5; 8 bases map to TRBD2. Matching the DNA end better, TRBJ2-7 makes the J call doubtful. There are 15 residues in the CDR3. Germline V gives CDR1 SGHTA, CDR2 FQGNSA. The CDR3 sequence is CASSQIAGTSYEQYF. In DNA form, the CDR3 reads TGTGCCAGCAGCCAAATAGCGGGAACTTCTTACGAGCAGTACTTC.

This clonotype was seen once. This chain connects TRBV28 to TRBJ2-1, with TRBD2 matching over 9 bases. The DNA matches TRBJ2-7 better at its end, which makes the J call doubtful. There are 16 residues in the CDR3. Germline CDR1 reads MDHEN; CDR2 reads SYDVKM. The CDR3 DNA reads TGTGCCAGCAGGGACTTAGCGGGAGTACTTTACAATGAGCAGTACTTC. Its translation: CASRDLAGVLYNEQYF.

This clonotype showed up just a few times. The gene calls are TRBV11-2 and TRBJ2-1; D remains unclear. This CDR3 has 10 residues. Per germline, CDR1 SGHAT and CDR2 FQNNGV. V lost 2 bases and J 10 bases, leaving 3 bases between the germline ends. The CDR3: CASSLKEQFF. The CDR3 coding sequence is TGTGCCAGCAGCTTAAAAGAGCAGTTCTTC.